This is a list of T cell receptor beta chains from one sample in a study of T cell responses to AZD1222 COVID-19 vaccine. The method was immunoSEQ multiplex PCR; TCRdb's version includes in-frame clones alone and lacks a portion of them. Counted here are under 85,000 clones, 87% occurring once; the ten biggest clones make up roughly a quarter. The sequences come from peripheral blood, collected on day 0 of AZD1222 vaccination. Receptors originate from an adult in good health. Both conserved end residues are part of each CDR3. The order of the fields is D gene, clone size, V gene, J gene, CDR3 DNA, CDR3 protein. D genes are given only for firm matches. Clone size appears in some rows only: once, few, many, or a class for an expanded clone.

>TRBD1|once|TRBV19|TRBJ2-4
TGTGCCAGTACACGAACACCTGGACAGGGCAACATTCAGTACTTC
CASTRTPGQGNIQYF
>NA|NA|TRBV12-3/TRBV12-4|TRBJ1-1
TGTGCCAGCACCGTAAATTTGGTCACTGAAGCTTTCTTT
CASTVNLVTEAFF
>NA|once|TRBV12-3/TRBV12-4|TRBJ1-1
TGTGCCAGCAGTTTAGCGTTTAAAGCTTTCTTT
CASSLAFKAFF
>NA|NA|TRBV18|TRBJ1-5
TGTGCCAGCTCACCGGAGAGCAATCAGCCCCAGCATTTT
CASSPESNQPQHF
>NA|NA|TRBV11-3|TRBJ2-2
TGTGCCAGCAGCTCCGGGGGAGGCGGGGAGCTGTTTTTT
CASSSGGGGELFF
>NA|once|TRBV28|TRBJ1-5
TGTGCCAGCAGTTTATGGGCAGGGATCAATCAGCCCCAGCATTTT
CASSLWAGINQPQHF
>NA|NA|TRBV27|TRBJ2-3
TGTGCCAGCAGTTTAGTGGGATCAGATACGCAGTATTTT
CASSLVGSDTQYF
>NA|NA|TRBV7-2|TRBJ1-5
TGTGCCAGCAGCTTAATGGCGGGTGTTAATCAGCCCCAGCATTTT
CASSLMAGVNQPQHF
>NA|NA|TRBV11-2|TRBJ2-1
TGTGCCAGCAGCTTAGGAGGGGGTGGGAACTACAATGAGCAGTTCTTC
CASSLGGGGNYNEQFF
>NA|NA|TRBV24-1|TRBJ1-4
TGTGCCACCAGTCCCGGAACTCCTCTGAAGAGAGGGCGCTGGACTAATGAAAAACTGTTTTTT
CATSPGTPLKRGRWTNEKLFF
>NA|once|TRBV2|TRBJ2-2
TGTGCCAGCAAGGGGACCGGGGAGCTGTTTTTT
CASKGTGELFF
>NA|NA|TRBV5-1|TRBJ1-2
TGCGCCAGCAGCTTATCTGCGGCCCCCTATGGCTACACCTTC
CASSLSAAPYGYTF
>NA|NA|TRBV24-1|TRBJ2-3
TGTGCCCCCTTAGGAGAAGATACGCAGTATTTT
CAPLGEDTQYF
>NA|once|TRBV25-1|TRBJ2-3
TGTGCCAGCAGTCTAAGGGGGAGCCACACAGATACGCAGTATTTT
CASSLRGSHTDTQYF
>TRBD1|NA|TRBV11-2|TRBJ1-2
TGTGCCAGCACAGAGGGACAGGGCTATGGCTACACCTTC
CASTEGQGYGYTF
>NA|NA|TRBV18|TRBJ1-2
TGTGCCAGCTCACCACCGATCCAGGTGGATGGCTACACCTTC
CASSPPIQVDGYTF
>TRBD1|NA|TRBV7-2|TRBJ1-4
TGTGCCAGCAGCTGGGGACAGGGGAACGAAAAACTGTTTTTT
CASSWGQGNEKLFF
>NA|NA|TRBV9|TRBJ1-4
TGTGCCAGCAGCGTAGAGCGGGGGGGTAATGAAAAACTGTTTTTT
CASSVERGGNEKLFF
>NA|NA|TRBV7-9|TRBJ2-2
TGTGCCAGCAGCTCCTTATCGAAATGGGGCACCGGGGAGCTGTTTTTT
CASSSLSKWGTGELFF
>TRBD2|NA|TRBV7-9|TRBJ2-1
TGTGCCAGCAGGGAAACTAGCGGGAGGATCAATGAGCAGTTCTTC
CASRETSGRINEQFF
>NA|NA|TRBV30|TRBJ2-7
TGTGCCTTAGGCCCAAGAGCCTACGAGCAGTACTTC
CALGPRAYEQYF
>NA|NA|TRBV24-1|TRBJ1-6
TGTGCCACCGTCCATTCACCCCTCCACTTT
CATVHSPLHF
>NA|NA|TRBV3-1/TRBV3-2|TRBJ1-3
TGTGCCAGCAGCCTCGGTCGAAACACCATATATTTT
CASSLGRNTIYF
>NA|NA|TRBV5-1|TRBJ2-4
TGCGCCAGCAGCCTCACGGGGGTGGACATTCAGTACTTC
CASSLTGVDIQYF
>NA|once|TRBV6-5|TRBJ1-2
TGTGCCAGCAGTCCAGGTTATGGCTACACCTTC
CASSPGYGYTF
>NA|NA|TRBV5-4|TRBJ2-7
TGTGCCAGCAGCTTCTTCCCCTACGAGCAGTACTTC
CASSFFPYEQYF
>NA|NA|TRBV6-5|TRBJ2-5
TGTGCCAGCAGCACTCTCCAAGAGACCCAGTACTTC
CASSTLQETQYF
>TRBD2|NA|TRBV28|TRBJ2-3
TGTGCCAGCACTATCCTTTTAGCGGGAGGGCCCGGCACAGATACGCAGTATTTT
CASTILLAGGPGTDTQYF
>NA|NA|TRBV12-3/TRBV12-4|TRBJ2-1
TGTGCCAGCAGTTCGACGGGACTCAATGAGCAGTTCTTC
CASSSTGLNEQFF
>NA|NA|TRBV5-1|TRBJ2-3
TGCGCCAGCAGCTTTGGGGACAGCACAGATACGCAGTATTTT
CASSFGDSTDTQYF
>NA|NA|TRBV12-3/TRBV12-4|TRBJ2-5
TGTGCCAGCAAGAGGAACAGCGCGGCCCAGTACTTC
CASKRNSAAQYF
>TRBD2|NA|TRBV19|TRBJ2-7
TGTGCCAGTAGCCAAGCGGGAGGGCCGATTTACGAGCAGTACTTC
CASSQAGGPIYEQYF
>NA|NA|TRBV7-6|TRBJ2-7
TGTGCCAGCAGCCTTGGTGAGGAGCAGTACTTC
CASSLGEEQYF
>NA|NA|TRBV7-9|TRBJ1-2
TGTGCCAGCAGCTTAGTAGGGGCAACTAACTATGGCTACACCTTC
CASSLVGATNYGYTF
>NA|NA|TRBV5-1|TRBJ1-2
TGCGCCAGCAGCTTGGACCTTTTAAACTATGGCTACACCTTC
CASSLDLLNYGYTF
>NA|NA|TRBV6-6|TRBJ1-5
TGTGCCAGCAGTCGGATCATACAGAGCAATCAGCCCCAGCATTTT
CASSRIIQSNQPQHF
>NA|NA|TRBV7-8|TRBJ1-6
TGTGCCAGCAGCCCCCGGCCCACGGGTGATGGTTCACCCCTCCACTTT
CASSPRPTGDGSPLHF
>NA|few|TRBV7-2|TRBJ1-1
TGTGCCAGCAGCTTACCACGATCTTGGGCTGAAGCTTTCTTT
CASSLPRSWAEAFF
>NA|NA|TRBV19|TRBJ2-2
TGTGCCAGTAGTATACGCCGGGAGATGGGCACCGGGGAGCTGTTTTTT
CASSIRREMGTGELFF
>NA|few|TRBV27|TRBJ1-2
TGTGCCAGCAGTTGGACGGGGAACTATGGCTACACCTTC
CASSWTGNYGYTF
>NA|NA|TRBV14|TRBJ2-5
TGTGCCAGCAGCCAAGGGGCGAGGTCGGAGACCCAGTACTTC
CASSQGARSETQYF
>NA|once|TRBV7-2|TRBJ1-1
TGTGCCAGCAGCTTTTATGAGGGGCGTAGGTTGAACACTGAAGCTTTCTTT
CASSFYEGRRLNTEAFF
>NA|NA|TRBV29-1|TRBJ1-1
TGCAGCGTTGAAGATGTAGGGAACACTGAAGCTTTCTTT
CSVEDVGNTEAFF
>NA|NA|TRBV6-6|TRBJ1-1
TGTGCCAGCACCGACGCGACAGTCTTGAACACTGAAGCTTTCTTT
CASTDATVLNTEAFF
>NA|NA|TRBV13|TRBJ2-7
TGTGCCAGCAGGTCGTTTTCCGTACCATCGCACGAGCAGTACTTC
CASRSFSVPSHEQYF
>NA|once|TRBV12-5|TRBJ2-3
TGTGCTAGTGGTTTGCTGGATACGCAGTATTTT
CASGLLDTQYF
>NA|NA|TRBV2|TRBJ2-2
TGTGCCAGCAGTATCCGGGACGCAAGTATCGGGGAGCTGTTTTTT
CASSIRDASIGELFF
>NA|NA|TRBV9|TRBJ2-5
TGTGCCAGCAGCGTAGCGGGCAGACCGGGGACCCAGTACTTC
CASSVAGRPGTQYF
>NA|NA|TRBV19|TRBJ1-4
TGTGCCAGTAGTCCCGGAAAGGGACATAATGAAAAACTGTTTTTT
CASSPGKGHNEKLFF
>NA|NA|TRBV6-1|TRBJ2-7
TGTGCCAGCAGCTATGACCCAAACTACGAGCAGTACTTC
CASSYDPNYEQYF
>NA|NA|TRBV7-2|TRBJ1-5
TGTGCCAGCAGCTTAGGACCCAATCAGCCCCAGCATTTT
CASSLGPNQPQHF
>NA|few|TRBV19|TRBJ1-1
TGTGCCAGTAGTATCGTGGGGAGCTCTGAAGCTTTCTTT
CASSIVGSSEAFF
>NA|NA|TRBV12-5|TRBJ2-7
TGTGCTAGTGGTTTGGATTTTCCCTACGAGCAGTACTTC
CASGLDFPYEQYF
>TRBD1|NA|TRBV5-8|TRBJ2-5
TGTGCCAGCAGCTTAGTCAGGGGGCGAGGAGAGACCCAGTACTTC
CASSLVRGRGETQYF
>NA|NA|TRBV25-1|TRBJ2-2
TGTGCCAGCAGTGAAGGAAGGGAGCTGTTTTTT
CASSEGRELFF
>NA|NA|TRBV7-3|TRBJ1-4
TGTGCCAGCAGACCCGACGGCACGAATGAAAAACTGTTTTTT
CASRPDGTNEKLFF
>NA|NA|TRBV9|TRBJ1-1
TGTGCCAGCAGCCCAGGTCCGGATCCCAACACTGAAGCTTTCTTT
CASSPGPDPNTEAFF
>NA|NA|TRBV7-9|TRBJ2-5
TGTGCCAGCAGCTTAGGGCGGTCCAAAGAGACCCAGTACTTC
CASSLGRSKETQYF
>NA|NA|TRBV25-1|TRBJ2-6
TGTGCCACCCAGGGACGGATACACCTCTCTGGGGCCAACGTCCTGACTTTC
CATQGRIHLSGANVLTF